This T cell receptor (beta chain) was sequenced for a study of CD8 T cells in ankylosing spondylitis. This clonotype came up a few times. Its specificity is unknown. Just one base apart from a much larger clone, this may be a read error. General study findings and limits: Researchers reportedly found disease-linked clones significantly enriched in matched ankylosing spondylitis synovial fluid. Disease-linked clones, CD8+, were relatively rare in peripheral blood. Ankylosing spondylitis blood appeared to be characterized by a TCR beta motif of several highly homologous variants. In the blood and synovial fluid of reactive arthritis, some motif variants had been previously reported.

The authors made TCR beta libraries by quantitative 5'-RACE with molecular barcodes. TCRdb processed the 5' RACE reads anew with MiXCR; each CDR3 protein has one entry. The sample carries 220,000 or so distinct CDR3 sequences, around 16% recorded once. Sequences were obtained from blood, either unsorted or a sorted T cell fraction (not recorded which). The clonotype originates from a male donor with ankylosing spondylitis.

The CDR3 DNA reads TGTGCCAGCAGTTACGATGGTTACGAGCAGTACTTC. Its protein is CASSYDGYEQYF. The V gene is TRBV6-2 or TRBV6-3, the J gene TRBJ2-7; D call uncertain. The CDR3 spans 12 residues. Germline V lookup: CDR1 MNHEY, CDR2 SVGEGT. V lost 2 bases to trimming and J lost 4 bases, with 6 bases between them.